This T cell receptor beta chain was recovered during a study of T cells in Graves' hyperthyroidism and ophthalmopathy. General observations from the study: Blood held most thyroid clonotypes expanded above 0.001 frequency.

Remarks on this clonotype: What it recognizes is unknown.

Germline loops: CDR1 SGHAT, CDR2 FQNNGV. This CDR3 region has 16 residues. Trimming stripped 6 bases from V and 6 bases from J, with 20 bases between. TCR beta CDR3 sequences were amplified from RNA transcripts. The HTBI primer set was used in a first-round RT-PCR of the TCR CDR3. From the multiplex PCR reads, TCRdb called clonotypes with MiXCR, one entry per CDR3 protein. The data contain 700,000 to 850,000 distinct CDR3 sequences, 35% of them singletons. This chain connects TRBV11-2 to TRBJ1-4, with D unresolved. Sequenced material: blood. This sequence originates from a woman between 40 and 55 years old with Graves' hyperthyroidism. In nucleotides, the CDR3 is TGTGCCAGCAGTTTCCGTCGCGGGGAATATGATGAAAAACTGTTTTTT. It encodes CASSFRRGEYDEKLFF.